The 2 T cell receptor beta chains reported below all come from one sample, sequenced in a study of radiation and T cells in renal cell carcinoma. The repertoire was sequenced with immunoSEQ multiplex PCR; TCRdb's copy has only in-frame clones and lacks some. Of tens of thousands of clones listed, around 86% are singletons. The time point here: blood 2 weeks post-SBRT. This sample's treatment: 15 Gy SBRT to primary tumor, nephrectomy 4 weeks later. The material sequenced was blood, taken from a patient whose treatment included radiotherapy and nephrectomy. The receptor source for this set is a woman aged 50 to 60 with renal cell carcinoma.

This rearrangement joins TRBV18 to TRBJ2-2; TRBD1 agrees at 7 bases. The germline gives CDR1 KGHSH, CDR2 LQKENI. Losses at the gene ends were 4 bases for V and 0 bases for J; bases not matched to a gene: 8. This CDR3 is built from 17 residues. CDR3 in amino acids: CASSRGTAITNTGELFF. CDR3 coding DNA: TGTGCCAGCTCACGGGGGACAGCGATAACGAACACCGGGGAGCTGTTTTTT.

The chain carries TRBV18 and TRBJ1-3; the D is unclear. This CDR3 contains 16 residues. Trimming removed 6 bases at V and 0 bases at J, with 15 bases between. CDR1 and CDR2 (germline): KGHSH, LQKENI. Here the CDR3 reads CASSRTDGYSGNTIYF. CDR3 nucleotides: TGTGCCAGCTCGCGTACGGACGGTTACTCTGGAAACACCATATATTTT.